The T cell receptor beta chain described here comes from a study of T cell repertoires in cytomegalovirus infection. On the study more broadly: TCR beta signatures that were public indicated CMV infection and matching HLA type.

The CDR3 sequence is 17 residues long. V was shortened by 1 base and J by 0 bases, with 13 bases between the two germline ends. Germline assignment: CDR1 MGHRA and CDR2 YSYEKL. Using its own MiXCR run on the reads, TCRdb lists one record per CDR3 protein. Of around 100,000 distinct CDR3 sequences detected, around 10% appear once; the ten largest clones hold approximately 31%. This clonotype was observed at least ten times. Its antigen is unidentified. General study results and limits: Accumulated public TCR beta family frequency recognized individuals carrying CMV together with the relevant HLA. CMV-specific HLA-C-restricted TCR beta clonotypes dominated the ex vivo response.

The TCR was taken from a human donor in good health (CMV status not recorded). Some clones in this sample may be carry-over from other donors' samples. Sequenced sample: PBMCs, sequenced either directly or after in vitro stimulation (not recorded which). The chain has TRBV4-1 and TRBJ2-4, with a tentative D call TRBD2 (5 bases). In DNA form, the CDR3 reads TGCGCCAGCAGCCAAGGACTAACCGGTGTAGCCAAAAACATTCAGTACTTC. This sequence encodes CASSQGLTGVAKNIQYF.